Each of the 29 T cell receptor beta chains below was sequenced from the same sample in a study of CD8 T cells in Susac syndrome. With random hexamers, roughly 0.45 to 1 ug RNA was reverse transcribed. TCRdb redid the calling of the immunoSEQ multiplex PCR reads with MiXCR, one entry per CDR3 protein. The data contain around 190,000 distinct CDR3 sequences, about 95% of them seen just once; the ten biggest clones take up 0.15% to 0.2%. The source material was CD8+ T cells from PBMCs. The receptor set was obtained from a human donor with multiple sclerosis.

The rearrangement uses TRBV5-1 and TRBJ1-1; weak D call: TRBD1 (6 bases). The CDR3 is 12 residues long. CDR1 and CDR2 (germline): SGHRS, YFSETQ. V shed 7 bases and J shed 1 base, with 8 bases lying between them. The CDR3 here is CASQQGNTEAFF. Written as DNA, the CDR3 is TGCGCCAGCCAACAGGGGAACACTGAAGCTTTCTTT.

The chain employs TRBV4-1 and TRBJ2-3, with 11 bases fitting TRBD2. Trimming cost V 1 base and J 5 bases; bases outside gene matches: 8. From germline, CDR1 is MGHRA and CDR2 YSYEKL. The CDR3 has 17 amino acids. Written as DNA, the CDR3 is TGCGCCAGCAGCCAAGGGGGTAGCGGGAGGGCCATAGATACGCAGTATTTT. Amino acid sequence: CASSQGGSGRAIDTQYF.

The gene calls are TRBV3-1 and TRBJ2-5, with 8 nucleotides matching TRBD1. The CDR3 length is 17 residues. J gave up 10 bases and V 0 bases, and 16 bases lay outside the gene matches. The V gene's germline CDR1 is LGHDT and CDR2 YNNKEL (reference sequence). The CDR3 protein is CASSQDWDRIGAVVQYF. The CDR3 DNA is TGTGCCAGCAGCCAAGATTGGGACAGGATCGGTGCAGTTGTCCAGTACTTC.

The V and J genes are TRBV15 and TRBJ2-2, with TRBD2 as a possible D gene (5 bases). The CDR3 is made up of 14 amino acids. V lost 10 bases and J 3 bases, leaving 15 bases between the germline ends. CDR1 and CDR2 from the germline V gene are LNHNV and YYDKDF (reference sequence). The CDR3 region has the DNA TGTGCCATCGCTGAGAGGGTCGACACCGGGGAGCTGTTTTTT. It encodes CAIAERVDTGELFF.

The chain carries TRBV27 and TRBJ2-7, with 8 bases fitting TRBD1. Germline V gene lookup returns CDR1 MNHEY and CDR2 SMNVEV (reference sequence). The ends lost 4 bases at V and 7 bases at J; junction bases unmatched: 12. CDR3 length equals 15 residues. The CDR3 sequence: CASSSPGQAVPEQYF. CDR3 coding DNA: TGTGCCAGCAGTTCACCGGGACAGGCCGTTCCGGAGCAGTACTTC.

This clonotype appeared a single time. The J gene is TRBJ2-3, the V gene TRBV9; TRBD2 matches 9 bases. The V segment lost 7 bases and the J segment 8 bases; nucleotides outside the gene matches: 5. Germline CDR1 SGDLS, CDR2 YYNGEE. There are 12 residues in the CDR3. CDR3 residues: CASGYSGSTQYF. The CDR3 DNA reads as TGTGCCAGCGGCTATAGCGGGAGTACGCAGTATTTT. The full variable domain, in which reference TRBV9 and TRBJ2-3 provide the parts outside the CDR3, is DSGVTQTPKHLITATGQRVTLRCSPRSGDLSVYWYQQSLDQGLQFLIQYYNGEERAKGNILERFSAQQFPDLHSELNLSSLELGDSALYFCASGYSGSTQYFGPGTRLTVL.

V and J are TRBV19 and TRBJ2-1, with D possibly being TRBD2 (6 bases). In germline, CDR1 is LNHDA, CDR2 SQIVND (reference sequence). V lost 1 base and J 4 bases, leaving 11 bases between the germline ends. The CDR3 length is 15 residues. For the CDR3, the DNA is TGTGCCAGTAGTATAGTGAGCGGGCCGTACAATGAGCAGTTCTTC. Residues: CASSIVSGPYNEQFF.

This clonotype was counted a single time. This chain connects TRBV20-1 to TRBJ2-1; D gene uncertain. The ends were cut back, 0 bases at V and 10 bases at J, with 16 bases in the middle. In germline, CDR1 is DFQATT, CDR2 SNEGSKA (reference sequence). The CDR3 spans 14 residues. CDR3 DNA: TGCAGTGCTAGAGATCGGGCAGCCAGCAGAGAGCAGTTCTTC. Protein product: CSARDRAASREQFF.

V and J are TRBV12-3 or TRBV12-4 and TRBJ2-7, with D possibly TRBD2 on 5 matching bases. V dropped 5 bases and J dropped 0 bases, with 8 bases sitting between them. CDR3 length equals 13 residues. CDR3 region: CASSPGDSYEQYF. CDR3 in DNA: TGTGCCAGCAGTCCCGGGGACTCCTACGAGCAGTACTTC.

The rearrangement links TRBV4-1 to TRBJ1-5, with a tentative D call TRBD1 (6 bases). The CDR3 sequence is 15 residues long. Trimming took 3 bases from V and 10 from J, leaving 19 bases between them. CDR1 is MGHRA, CDR2 YSYEKL, per germline. This CDR3 is CASSQLTGTPDPQHF. DNA of the CDR3: TGCGCCAGCAGCCAGCTTACCGGGACACCAGACCCCCAGCATTTT.

The rearrangement links TRBV29-1 to TRBJ1-1, with D possibly TRBD1 on 6 matching bases. CDR1 is SQVTM and CDR2 is ANQGSEA in the germline V gene. The CDR3 totals 16 residues. The V end was cut by 7 bases, the J end by 0 bases, with 21 bases between. Here the CDR3 DNA reads TGCAGCGCCAGGGGAGGGGCGGTAGCCCTGAACACTGAAGCTTTCTTT. It specifies CSARGGAVALNTEAFF.

The chain recombines TRBV28 with TRBJ2-7; D uncertain. The CDR3 is 10 residues long. Germline-derived CDR1 and CDR2 are MDHEN and SYDVKM. Deletions cut 9 bases from V and 1 base from J, with 4 bases between. CDR3 in DNA: TGTGCCAGTAAGTCCTACGAGCAGTACTTC. Protein product: CASKSYEQYF.

The chain recombines TRBV29-1 with TRBJ2-7; perhaps TRBD1 as D (7 bases). This CDR3 contains 15 residues. In germline, CDR1 is SQVTM, CDR2 ANQGSEA. V shed 6 bases and J shed 0 bases, with 18 bases lying between them. The CDR3 DNA follows: TGCAGCGTCGCCCCAGGGGGACTGAGCTCCTACGAGCAGTACTTC. Translated: CSVAPGGLSSYEQYF.

The V gene is TRBV5-6, the J gene TRBJ1-2, with unresolved D. The CDR3 covers 13 residues. CDR1 is SGHDT and CDR2 is YYEEEE in the germline V gene. V lost 3 bases and J 3 bases, leaving 9 bases between the germline ends. The CDR3, as DNA: TGTGCCAGCAGCTCGGGCGTGGACTATGGCTACACCTTC. This sequence encodes CASSSGVDYGYTF.

The chain carries TRBV7-9 and TRBJ1-5; TRBD1 matches at 9 bases. J gave up 3 bases and V 6 bases, and 6 bases lay outside the gene matches. CDR1 SEHNR and CDR2 FQNEAQ come from the germline V gene (reference sequence). This CDR3 spans 15 amino acids. The CDR3 is CASRAGTGNNQPQHF. The CDR3 nucleotides are TGTGCCAGCAGAGCCGGGACAGGGAACAATCAGCCCCAGCATTTT.

CDR3 bases: TGCGCCAGCAGCCCCCCCGGGAGGGTCGAGCAGTACTTC. The encoded protein is CASSPPGRVEQYF. The rearrangement uses TRBV4-1 and TRBJ2-7; 8 nucleotides match TRBD2. The ends lost 4 bases at V and 6 bases at J; junction bases unmatched: 5. The CDR3 extends over 13 amino acids. Germline-derived CDR1 and CDR2 are MGHRA and YSYEKL.

The chain links TRBV7-9 to TRBJ2-3; TRBD2 matches at 10 bases. Per the germline V gene, CDR1 is SEHNR and CDR2 is FQNEAQ (reference sequence). The CDR3 totals 15 residues. J was trimmed by 4 bases and V by 6 bases; bases with no gene match: 7. The CDR3: CASSSLAGEADTQYF. CDR3 nucleotides: TGTGCCAGCAGTTCGCTAGCGGGAGAAGCAGATACGCAGTATTTT.

V gene TRBV28 combines with J gene TRBJ2-2; 13 nucleotides match TRBD2. CDR1 MDHEN and CDR2 SYDVKM come from the germline V gene. Trimming removed 4 bases from V and 2 bases from J; junction bases left unmatched: 7. The CDR3 totals 18 residues. The CDR3 DNA is TGTGCCAGCAGTTCTAAGACTAGCGGGAGGATCAACACCGGGGAGCTGTTTTTT. The encoded protein is CASSSKTSGRINTGELFF.

The gene calls are TRBV9 and TRBJ2-7; TRBD2 matches at 7 bases. The trim removed 2 bases at V and 0 bases at J, leaving 5 bases unmatched. Germline V gene data show CDR1 as SGDLS and CDR2 as YYNGEE. The CDR3 runs to 15 residues. The CDR3, as DNA: TGTGCCAGCAGCGTCGGTGCGGGGGACTCCTACGAGCAGTACTTC. This gives the protein CASSVGAGDSYEQYF.

V usage is TRBV7-2 and J usage is TRBJ2-1; D perhaps matches TRBD2 (5 bases). Trimming took off 3 bases at V and 7 bases at J, with 10 bases between the two ends. There are 13 residues in the CDR3. Germline values: CDR1 SGHTA, CDR2 FQGNSA. CDR3 amino acids: CASSFDWRNEQFF. The CDR3 coding sequence is TGTGCCAGCAGCTTTGATTGGAGGAATGAGCAGTTCTTC.

J is TRBJ1-1 and V is TRBV7-6, with D unclear. The CDR3 contains 18 residues. With 2 bases removed from V and 0 bases from J, the gap between germline ends came to 19 bases. Germline CDR1 is SGHVS and CDR2 is FNYEAQ. In DNA form, the CDR3 reads TGTGCCAGCAGCTTAAAACGGAGGAAGGATGGAATGAACACTGAAGCTTTCTTT. Protein product: CASSLKRRKDGMNTEAFF.

This rearrangement joins TRBV6-5 to TRBJ1-1; 7 nucleotides align to TRBD1. The CDR3 has 13 amino acids. Germline-derived CDR1 and CDR2 are MNHEY and SVGAGI. With V trimmed by 2 bases and J by 5 bases, 2 bases remained unmatched. This chain's CDR3 is CASSYTQGTEAFF. Here the CDR3 DNA reads TGTGCCAGCAGTTACACACAGGGGACTGAAGCTTTCTTT.

The chain uses TRBV28 and TRBJ2-5; tentatively, D is TRBD1 or TRBD2 (5 bases each). The germline CDR1 and CDR2 sequences are MDHEN and SYDVKM. The CDR3 is 15 residues long. The V end lost 0 bases, the J end lost 1 base, and 9 bases lay between the germline ends. The CDR3 coding sequence is TGTGCCAGCAGTTTATGGGGACGATCCCAAGAGACCCAGTACTTC. Translating gives CASSLWGRSQETQYF.

V gene TRBV4-1 combines with J gene TRBJ2-5, with D unresolved. CDR1 and CDR2 from the germline V gene are MGHRA and YSYEKL. CDR3 length: 15 residues. Between the trimmed V and J ends, which lost 1 base and 1 base, there was a span of 10 bases. The DNA of the CDR3 is TGCGCCAGCAGCCAAGGAGCCGCGGTCCAAGAGACCCAGTACTTC. Protein: CASSQGAAVQETQYF.

The sample holds one count of this clonotype. This rearrangement joins TRBV28 to TRBJ2-5; D is unresolved. Germline V gene data show CDR1 as MDHEN and CDR2 as SYDVKM. The CDR3 runs to 14 residues. V was pared by 3 bases and J by 3 bases, with 11 bases between. The CDR3 nucleotides read TGTGCCAGCAGTTTTTTCTCCTACGAAGAGACCCAGTACTTC. The encoded protein is CASSFFSYEETQYF.

The chain carries TRBV20-1 and TRBJ2-7, with TRBD2 as a possible D gene (6 bases). Trimming cost V 6 bases and J 0 bases, with 24 bases left between them. CDR1 and CDR2 (germline): DFQATT, SNEGSKA (reference sequence). The CDR3 totals 17 residues. As DNA, the CDR3 is TGCAGTGCCACGGGGGTAATCAACCCCCATAGCTCCTACGAGCAGTACTTC. It yields the protein CSATGVINPHSSYEQYF.

The rearrangement joins TRBV25-1 to TRBJ2-5; D gene uncertain. Germline values: CDR1 MGHDK, CDR2 SYGVNS. V lost 8 bases, J lost 4 bases, and 8 bases lay in between. The CDR3 has 11 amino acids. CDR3 DNA sequence: TGTGCCAGCCAAAGAGGAGAGACCCAGTACTTC. Amino acid sequence: CASQRGETQYF.

This rearrangement joins TRBV29-1 to TRBJ1-2; D perhaps matches TRBD1 (6 bases). The length of the CDR3 is 12 residues. V was pared by 5 bases and J by 4 bases, with 11 bases between. CDR1 and CDR2 from the germline V gene are SQVTM and ANQGSEA. CDR3 sequence: CSVSGAGYGYTF. In DNA form, the CDR3 reads TGCAGCGTTTCAGGGGCGGGCTATGGCTACACCTTC.

V is TRBV20-1 and J is TRBJ2-3; D remains ambiguous. This CDR3 is built from 11 residues. V dropped 6 bases and J dropped 7 bases, with 11 bases sitting between them. Germline values: CDR1 DFQATT, CDR2 SNEGSKA (reference sequence). The CDR3 region has the DNA TGCAGTGCACCGTTCCAAAATACGCAGTATTTT. Encoded protein: CSAPFQNTQYF.